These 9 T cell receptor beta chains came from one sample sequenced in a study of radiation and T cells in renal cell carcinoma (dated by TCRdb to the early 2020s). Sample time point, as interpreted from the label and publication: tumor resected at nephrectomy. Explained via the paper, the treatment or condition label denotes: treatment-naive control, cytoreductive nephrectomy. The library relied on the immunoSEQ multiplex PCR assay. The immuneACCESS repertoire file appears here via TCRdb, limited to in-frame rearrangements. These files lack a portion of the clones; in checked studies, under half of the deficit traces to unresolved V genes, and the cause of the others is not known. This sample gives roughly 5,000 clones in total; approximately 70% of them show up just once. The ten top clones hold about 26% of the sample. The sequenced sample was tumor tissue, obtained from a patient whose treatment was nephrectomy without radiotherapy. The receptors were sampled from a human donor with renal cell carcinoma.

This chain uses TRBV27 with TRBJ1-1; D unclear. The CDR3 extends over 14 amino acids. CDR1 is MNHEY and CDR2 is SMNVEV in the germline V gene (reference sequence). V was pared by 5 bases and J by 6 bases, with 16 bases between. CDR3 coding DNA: TGTGCCAGCAGTCCCGGTCGAACCGACGCTGAAGCTTTCTTT. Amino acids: CASSPGRTDAEAFF.

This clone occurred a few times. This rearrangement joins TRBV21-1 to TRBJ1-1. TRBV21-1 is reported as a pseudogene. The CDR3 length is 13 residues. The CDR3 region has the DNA TGTGCCAGCAGCAAAGGACGGCTAATCGAAGCTTTCTTT. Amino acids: CASSKGRLIEAFF.

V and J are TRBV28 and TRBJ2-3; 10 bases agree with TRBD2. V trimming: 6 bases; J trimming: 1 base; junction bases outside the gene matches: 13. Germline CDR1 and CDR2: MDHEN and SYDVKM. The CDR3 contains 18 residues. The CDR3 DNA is TGTGCCAGCAGGAATTACGATGGAGGGACTAGCGGCACAGATACGCAGTATTTT. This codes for CASRNYDGGTSGTDTQYF.

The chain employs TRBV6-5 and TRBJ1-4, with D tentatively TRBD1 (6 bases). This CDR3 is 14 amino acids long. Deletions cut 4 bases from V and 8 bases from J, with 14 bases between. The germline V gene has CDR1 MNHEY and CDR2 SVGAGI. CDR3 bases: TGTGCCAGCAGTTCAGAACAGGGAGAAGAAAAACTGTTTTTT. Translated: CASSSEQGEEKLFF.

The CDR3: CASSFQGGETQYF. The CDR3 DNA is TGTGCCAGCAGCTTCCAGGGGGGAGAGACCCAGTACTTC. The chain combines TRBV7-8 with TRBJ2-5; a weak D match, TRBD1 (7 bases). V dropped 3 bases and J dropped 4 bases, with 9 bases sitting between them. Germline V CDR1 and CDR2: SGHVS, FQNEAQ. This CDR3 comprises 13 residues.

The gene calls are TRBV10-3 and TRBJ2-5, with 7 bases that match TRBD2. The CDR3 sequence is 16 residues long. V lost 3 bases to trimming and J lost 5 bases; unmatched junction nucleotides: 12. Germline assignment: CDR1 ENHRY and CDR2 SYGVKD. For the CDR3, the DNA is TGTGCCATCAGTGATTTTGGCGGGAGTAGGTTGGAGACCCAGTACTTC. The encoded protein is CAISDFGGSRLETQYF.

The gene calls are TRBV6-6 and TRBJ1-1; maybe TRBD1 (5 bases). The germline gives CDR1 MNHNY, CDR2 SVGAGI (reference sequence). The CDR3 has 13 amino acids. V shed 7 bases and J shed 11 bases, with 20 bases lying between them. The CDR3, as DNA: TGTGCCAGCACCGGGGGGGGAAGGCCTGCGGCTTTCTTT. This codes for CASTGGGRPAAFF.

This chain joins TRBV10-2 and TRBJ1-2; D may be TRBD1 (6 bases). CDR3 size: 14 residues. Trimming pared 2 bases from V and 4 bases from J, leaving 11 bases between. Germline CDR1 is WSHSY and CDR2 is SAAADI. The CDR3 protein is CASSEDRFFYGYTF. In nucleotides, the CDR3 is TGCGCCAGCAGTGAGGACAGGTTCTTCTATGGCTACACCTTC.

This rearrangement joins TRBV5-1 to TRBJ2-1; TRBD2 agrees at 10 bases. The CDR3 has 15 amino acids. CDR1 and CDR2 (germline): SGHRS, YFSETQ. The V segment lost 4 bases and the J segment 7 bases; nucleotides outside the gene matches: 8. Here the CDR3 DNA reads TGCGCCAGCAGCCCTCTAGCGGGAGATTGGAATGAGCAGTTCTTC. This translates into CASSPLAGDWNEQFF.